This T cell receptor beta chain was recovered during a study of blood T cell repertoires in COVID-19. Trimming removed 4 bases from V and 4 bases from J, with 14 bases in between. The CDR3 extends over 14 amino acids. Per the germline V gene, CDR1 is SGHNT and CDR2 is YYREEE (reference sequence). The table came from immunoSEQ multiplex PCR; TCRdb's copy has only in-frame clones and leaves some out. This sample carries approximately 220,000 clones, about 80% of them seen once, and the ten largest clones take around 4.6%. This receptor was identified in a woman aged 45-59 years who had been exposed to COVID-19. The chain uses TRBV5-4 and TRBJ1-2; D is uncertain. Material: PBMCs or T cells enriched from blood (not recorded which). The CDR3 here is CASSKEGEAYGYTF. The CDR3 DNA is TGTGCCAGCAGCAAAGAGGGCGAGGCCTATGGCTACACCTTC.